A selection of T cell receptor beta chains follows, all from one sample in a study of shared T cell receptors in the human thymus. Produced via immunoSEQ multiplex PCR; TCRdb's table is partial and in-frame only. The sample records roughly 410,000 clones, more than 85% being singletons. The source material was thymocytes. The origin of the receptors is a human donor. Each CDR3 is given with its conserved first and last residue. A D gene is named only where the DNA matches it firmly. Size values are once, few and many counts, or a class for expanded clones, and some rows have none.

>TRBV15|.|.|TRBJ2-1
TGTGCCACCAGCAGAGTCCCCCAGCGGGCACCCTACAATGAGCAGTTCTTC
CATSRVPQRAPYNEQFF
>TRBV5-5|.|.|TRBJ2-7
TGTGCCAGCAGCTTTCGCCGGGAACCCTCCTACGAGCAGTACTTC
CASSFRREPSYEQYF
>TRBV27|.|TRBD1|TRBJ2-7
TGTGCCAGCAGGCAGACAGGGAAGTCTTCCTACGAGCAGTACTTC
CASRQTGKSSYEQYF
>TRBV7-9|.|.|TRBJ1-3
TGTGCCAGCAGCTCCGGCTGCGGGTTAGGGCCTGGAAACACCATATATTTT
CASSSGCGLGPGNTIYF
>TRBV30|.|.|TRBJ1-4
TGTGCCTGGGGCGTTTCAACTAATGAAAAACTGTTTTTT
CAWGVSTNEKLFF
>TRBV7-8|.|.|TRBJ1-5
TGTGCCAGCAGCGGCGGGGCGCATAAGTACCCGGGAAGCAATCAGCCCCAGCATTTT
CASSGGAHKYPGSNQPQHF
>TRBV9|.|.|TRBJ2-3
TGTGCCAGCAGCGTAACCGCGGGGAGCACAGATACGCAGTATTTT
CASSVTAGSTDTQYF
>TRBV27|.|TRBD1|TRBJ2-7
TGTGCCAGCTGGGACAGGACCTCCTACGAGCAGTACTTC
CASWDRTSYEQYF
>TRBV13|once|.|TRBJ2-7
TGTGCCAGCAGCCCGACATGGGGGTCGGGGTACGAGCAGTACTTC
CASSPTWGSGYEQYF
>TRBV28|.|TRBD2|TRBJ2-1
TGTGCCAGCATTCAGGGAGGGAGCTCCTACAATGAGCAGTTCTTC
CASIQGGSSYNEQFF
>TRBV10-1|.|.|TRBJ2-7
TGCGCCAGCAGCCCGGAGGACAGACCCTACGAGCAGTACTTC
CASSPEDRPYEQYF
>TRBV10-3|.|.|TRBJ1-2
TGTGCCATCAGTGACGGCGGGAACTATGGCTACACCTTC
CAISDGGNYGYTF
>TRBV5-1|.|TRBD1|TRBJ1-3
TGCGCCAGCAGCACAGGGACAGGCTCTGGAAACACCATATATTTT
CASSTGTGSGNTIYF
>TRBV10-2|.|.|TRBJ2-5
TGCGCCAGCACTATTATAGGAAGGGAGACCCAGTACTTC
CASTIIGRETQYF
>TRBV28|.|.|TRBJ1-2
TGTGCCAGCAGTTCCCTTATCAAGGGGAAGTGGGGCTACACCTTC
CASSSLIKGKWGYTF
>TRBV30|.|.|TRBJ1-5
TGTGCCTGGAGTCCGGCCCCGAGCAATCAGCCCCAGCATTTT
CAWSPAPSNQPQHF
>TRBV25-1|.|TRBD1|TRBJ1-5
TGTGCCAGCAGTGAATACACAGGGGAACAGCCCCAGCATTTT
CASSEYTGEQPQHF
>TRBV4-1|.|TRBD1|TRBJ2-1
TGCGCCAGCAGCCAAGGTATAAGGGACAGGACTTGCAATGAGCAGTTCTTC
CASSQGIRDRTCNEQFF
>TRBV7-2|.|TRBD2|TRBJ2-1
TGTGCCAGCAGCCACCACAGGACTAGCGGGAGAGGTGAGCAGTTCTTC
CASSHHRTSGRGEQFF
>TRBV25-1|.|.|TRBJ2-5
TGTGCCAGCAGTGATCGATGTACAGCAGAAGAGACCCAGTACTTC
CASSDRCTAEETQYF
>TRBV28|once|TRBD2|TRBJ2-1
TGTGCCAGCAAATATGGTAGCGGGAGAAACAACAATGAGCAGTTCTTC
CASKYGSGRNNNEQFF
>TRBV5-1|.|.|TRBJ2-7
TGCGCCAGCAGCTGCTCCCTTAACGCAAGCTCCTACGAGCAGTACTTC
CASSCSLNASSYEQYF
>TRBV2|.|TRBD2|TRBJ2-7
TGTGCCAGCAGTGAGGGCCCCGCTGGGGGGGTGATCGAGCAGTACTTC
CASSEGPAGGVIEQYF
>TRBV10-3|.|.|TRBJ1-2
TGTGCCATCAGTGAGTCGTTGTCTAACTATGGCTACACCTTC
CAISESLSNYGYTF
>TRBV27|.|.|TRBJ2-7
TGTGCCAGCAGTTTAAGGCAGGGCCAGACATACGAGCAGTACTTC
CASSLRQGQTYEQYF
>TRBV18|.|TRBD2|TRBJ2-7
TGTGCCAGCTCACCAACGGGGGGCTACGAGCAGTACTTC
CASSPTGGYEQYF
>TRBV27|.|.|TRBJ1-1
TGTGCCAGCAGTCCCCCGGCAGGTATGAACACTGAAGCTTTCTTT
CASSPPAGMNTEAFF
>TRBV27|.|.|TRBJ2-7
TGTGCCAGCAGCCGATCGGTGACGTTAGCCTACGAGCAGTACTTC
CASSRSVTLAYEQYF
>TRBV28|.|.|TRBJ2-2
TGTGCCAGCAGTTTCAGGCAGGGCCGGGCCGGGGAGCTGTTTTTT
CASSFRQGRAGELFF
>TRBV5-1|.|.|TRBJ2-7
TGCGCCAGCAGTGGGTTCTACGAGCAGTACTTC
CASSGFYEQYF